The 25 T cell receptor beta chains below come from one sample, sequenced in a study of blood T cell repertoires in COVID-19. Repertoires were generated with immunoSEQ multiplex PCR, while TCRdb's copy carries only in-frame clones and drops some. The data show fewer than 400,000 clones, 85% to 90% seen once. Input material: PBMCs or T cells enriched from blood (not recorded which). The receptors here all came from a woman in her twenties or thirties who had recovered from COVID-19.

V and J are TRBV5-1 and TRBJ2-1, with TRBD1 matching 8 bases. The germline gives CDR1 SGHRS, CDR2 YFSETQ. After removal of 5 bases from V and 8 bases from J, the junction contained 3 bases not matched to a gene. The CDR3 has 12 residues. The CDR3 region is CASRTGGHEQFF. The CDR3 nucleotides are TGCGCCAGCAGAACAGGGGGTCATGAGCAGTTCTTC.

The chain combines TRBV4-3 with TRBJ2-3, with 9 bases fitting TRBD2. Losses at the gene ends were 4 bases for V and 5 bases for J; bases not matched to a gene: 10. Germline V gene data show CDR1 as LGHNA and CDR2 as YSLEER. The CDR3 totals 16 residues. This CDR3 reads CASSRFGKAGGDTQYF. Here the CDR3 DNA reads TGCGCCAGCAGCCGGTTCGGAAAAGCGGGGGGAGATACGCAGTATTTT.

The chain is built from TRBV7-8 and TRBJ1-5; D may be TRBD1 (6 bases). In germline, CDR1 is SGHVS, CDR2 FQNEAQ. The CDR3 covers 15 residues. V lost 0 bases to trimming and J lost 7 bases, with 13 bases between them. CDR3 sequence reads: CASSLAPGAEQPQHF. The DNA for the CDR3 is TGTGCCAGCAGCTTAGCGCCAGGGGCGGAACAGCCCCAGCATTTT. Combining the CDR3 with reference TRBV7-8 and TRBJ1-5 gives the whole variable domain GAGVSQSPRYKVAKRGQDVALRCDPISGHVSLFWYQQALGQGPEFLTYFQNEAQLDKSGLPSDRFFAERPEGSVSTLKIQRTQQEDSAVYLCASSLAPGAEQPQHFGDGTRLSIL.

The chain employs TRBV21-1 and TRBJ1-2; TRBD1 was called by the table and not checked on the DNA. TRBV21-1 corresponds to a pseudogene. The CDR3 consists of 16 residues. The CDR3 DNA reads as TGTGCCAGCCTACGAGGATGGCAGGGCACTAACTATGGCTACACCTTC. It yields the protein CASLRGWQGTNYGYTF.

J is TRBJ1-3 and V is TRBV7-2, with 8 bases aligning to TRBD1. The CDR3 is 14 residues long. Germline V gene data show CDR1 as SGHTA and CDR2 as FQGNSA. With 1 base clipped from V and 4 bases from J, the junction kept 0 bases outside the gene matches. The CDR3 is CASSLGTGGNTIYF. DNA of the CDR3: TGTGCCAGCAGCTTAGGGACAGGGGGAAACACCATATATTTT.

This chain joins TRBV18 and TRBJ1-5, with TRBD1 matching 10 bases. The CDR3 totals 16 residues. Unmatched junction bases numbered 5, after V lost 2 bases and J lost 4 bases. CDR1 is KGHSH and CDR2 is LQKENI in the germline V gene. Written as DNA, the CDR3 is TGTGCCAGCTCACCATCGGGACAGGGGTGGAATCAGCCCCAGCATTTT. Translation: CASSPSGQGWNQPQHF.

The chain combines TRBV19 with TRBJ1-1, with D unclear. Germline-derived CDR1 and CDR2 are LNHDA and SQIVND (reference sequence). Deletions cut 3 bases from V and 3 bases from J, with 5 bases between. The CDR3 totals 12 residues. This CDR3 reads CASSMPDTEAFF. The CDR3, as DNA: TGTGCCAGTAGTATGCCGGACACTGAAGCTTTCTTT.

This chain uses TRBV7-6 with TRBJ1-3; 8 bases match TRBD1. Germline CDR1 reads SGHVS; CDR2 reads FNYEAQ. V lost 1 base and J lost 2; bases outside the gene matches: 4. The CDR3 sequence is 16 residues long. The CDR3 protein is CASSLVTTGAGNTIYF. CDR3 bases: TGTGCCAGCAGCTTAGTGACGACAGGGGCTGGAAACACCATATATTTT.

This chain connects TRBV15 to TRBJ2-2, with D possibly matching TRBD2 (6 bases). The ends were cut back, 3 bases at V and 0 bases at J, with 8 bases in the middle. The CDR3 runs to 15 residues. Germline CDR1 and CDR2: LNHNV and YYDKDF (reference sequence). CDR3 amino acids: CATSRGLSNTGELFF. The CDR3 bases are TGTGCCACCAGCAGGGGACTCTCGAACACCGGGGAGCTGTTTTTT. The variable domain in full, with the rest retrieved from reference TRBV15 and TRBJ2-2, is DAMVIQNPRYQVTQFGKPVTLSCSQTLNHNVMYWYQQKSSQAPKLLFHYYDKDFNNEADTPDNFQSRRPNTSFCFLDIRSPGLGDTAMYLCATSRGLSNTGELFFGEGSRLTVL.

The chain has TRBV5-1 and TRBJ2-3; 8 bases agree with TRBD1. CDR1 is SGHRS, CDR2 YFSETQ, per germline. V dropped 4 bases and J dropped 6; count of bases not matched to a gene: 4. The CDR3 runs to 13 residues. The CDR3 loop reads CASSPGGVDTQYF. The CDR3 nucleotides read TGCGCCAGCAGCCCAGGGGGCGTTGATACGCAGTATTTT. The entire variable domain, with the rest obtained from reference TRBV5-1 and TRBJ2-3, is as follows: KAGVTQTPRYLIKTRGQQVTLSCSPISGHRSVSWYQQTPGQGLQFLFEYFSETQRNKGNFPGRFSGRQFSNSRSEMNVSTLELGDSALYLCASSPGGVDTQYFGPGTRLTVL.

This clone occurred a few times. The chain combines TRBV7-9 with TRBJ1-5, with D uncertain. Trimming stripped 7 bases from V and 10 bases from J, with 17 bases between. From germline, CDR1 is SEHNR and CDR2 FQNEAQ (reference sequence). The length of the CDR3 is 13 residues. CDR3: CASTEIGLGPQHF. The CDR3 coding sequence is TGTGCCAGCACCGAAATCGGACTTGGACCCCAGCATTTT. Full variable domain (rest looked up from reference TRBV7-9 and TRBJ1-5): DTGVSQNPRHKITKRGQNVTFRCDPISEHNRLYWYRQTLGQGPEFLTYFQNEAQLEKSRLLSDRFSAERPKGSFSTLEIQRTEQGDSAMYLCASTEIGLGPQHFGDGTRLSIL.

CDR3 in amino acids: CASSLGQYYGYTF. The CDR3 nucleotides are TGTGCCAGCAGCTTGGGACAATATTATGGCTACACCTTC. The chain links TRBV5-4 to TRBJ1-2, with D unresolved. Trimming removed 0 bases at V and 5 bases at J, with 8 bases between. This CDR3 comprises 13 residues. CDR1 is SGHNT, CDR2 YYREEE, per germline (reference sequence).

V usage is TRBV20-1 and J usage is TRBJ2-1; no clear D gene. The V gene lost 5 bases and the J gene lost 10 bases, with 12 bases spanning the gap. The CDR3 loop spans 11 amino acids. Germline values: CDR1 DFQATT, CDR2 SNEGSKA (reference sequence). As DNA, the CDR3 is TGCAGTGCTTTTGCATTGGAGGAGCAGTTCTTC. It specifies CSAFALEEQFF.

V and J are TRBV6-5 and TRBJ1-2; D may be TRBD1 (6 bases). CDR1 and CDR2 (germline): MNHEY, SVGAGI. The CDR3 consists of 13 residues. The V end was cut by 10 bases, the J end by 4 bases, with 16 bases between. CDR3 region: CAIRGHIVYGYTF. The CDR3 DNA follows: TGTGCCATCAGGGGACATATAGTCTATGGCTACACCTTC.

The CDR3 here is CASSAGTGSHQPQHF. In nucleotides, the CDR3 is TGTGCCAGCAGCGCCGGGACAGGGTCGCATCAGCCCCAGCATTTT. The V and J genes are TRBV9 and TRBJ1-5; the match to TRBD1 covers 9 bases. The V gene end was trimmed by 3 bases and the J gene end by 5 bases; junction bases not matched to a gene: 6. CDR1 is SGDLS, CDR2 YYNGEE, per germline. This CDR3 spans 15 amino acids.

This sequence joins TRBV2 and TRBJ1-5; D uncertain. CDR3 size: 13 residues. Germline CDR1 reads SNHLY; CDR2 reads FYNNEI. The ends were cut back, 6 bases at V and 4 bases at J, with 10 bases in the middle. The CDR3 here is CASRRNLNQPQHF. Written as DNA, the CDR3 is TGTGCCAGCAGGCGGAACCTGAATCAGCCCCAGCATTTT.

The chain has TRBV9 and TRBJ1-3, with TRBD1 identical over 9 bases. The germline gives CDR1 SGDLS, CDR2 YYNGEE. V trimming: 4 bases; J trimming: 1 base; junction bases outside the gene matches: 9. This CDR3 spans 17 amino acids. Here the CDR3 DNA reads TGTGCCAGCAGCCCCTTGGACAGGGGAGCGTCTGGAAACACCATATATTTT. Translated, it gives CASSPLDRGASGNTIYF.

The chain recombines TRBV27 with TRBJ2-1, with 9 bases fitting TRBD1. CDR3 length equals 17 residues. With 6 bases clipped from V and 9 bases from J, the junction kept 18 bases outside the gene matches. Germline V gene lookup returns CDR1 MNHEY and CDR2 SMNVEV (reference sequence). CDR3 in amino acids: CASSPPPGTGMFGEQFF. The CDR3 nucleotides are TGTGCCAGCAGCCCCCCACCCGGGACAGGGATGTTCGGTGAGCAGTTCTTC.

V and J are TRBV4-1 and TRBJ2-7, with 7 bases identical to TRBD1. Germline CDR1 is MGHRA and CDR2 is YSYEKL. This CDR3 contains 15 residues. Trimming at V came to 3 bases and at J to 1 base, leaving 6 bases not matched to a gene. The chain's CDR3 is CASSHILTGSYEQYF. The CDR3 DNA is TGCGCCAGCAGCCACATTCTGACAGGGTCCTACGAGCAGTACTTC.

The V and J genes are TRBV30 and TRBJ2-1, with D possibly matching TRBD2 (7 bases). Trimming stripped 3 bases from V and 15 bases from J, with 21 bases between. The CDR3 runs to 13 residues. The V gene's germline CDR1 is GTSNPN and CDR2 SVGIG (reference sequence). CDR3 sequence: CAWSPPGEGGRFF. The CDR3, as DNA: TGTGCCTGGAGCCCCCCGGGGGAGGGGGGACGGTTCTTC. Based on the CDR3 plus reference TRBV30 and TRBJ2-1, the full variable domain is SQTIHQWPATLVQPVGSPLSLECTVEGTSNPNLYWYRQAAGRGLQLLFYSVGIGQISSEVPQNLSASRPQDRQFILSSKKLLLSDSGFYLCAWSPPGEGGRFFGPGTRLTVL.

The gene calls are TRBV7-2 and TRBJ1-1; D call uncertain. The CDR3 spans 12 residues. V was trimmed by 1 base and J by 7 bases, leaving 7 bases between them. Germline V lookup: CDR1 SGHTA, CDR2 FQGNSA. The CDR3 region is CASSLVSSEAFF. The CDR3 DNA follows: TGTGCCAGCAGCTTAGTTTCGAGTGAAGCTTTCTTT.

The gene calls are TRBV4-1 and TRBJ1-5; D is ambiguous. V lost 2 bases and J 3 bases, leaving 20 bases between the germline ends. The germline V gene encodes CDR1 MGHRA and CDR2 YSYEKL. This CDR3 has 18 residues. The CDR3 DNA reads as TGCGCCAGCAGCCAAACCCTCCGGGCCACGGGAGACAATCAGCCCCAGCATTTT. Translated: CASSQTLRATGDNQPQHF.

The chain carries TRBV7-2 and TRBJ1-1, with TRBD1 identical over 10 bases. The CDR3 has 16 amino acids. V dropped 0 bases and J dropped 3; count of bases not matched to a gene: 4. Germline assignment: CDR1 SGHTA and CDR2 FQGNSA. CDR3 region: CASSLARGTGDTEAFF. The CDR3 region has the DNA TGTGCCAGCAGCTTAGCAAGGGGGACAGGGGACACTGAAGCTTTCTTT.

This sequence joins TRBV10-3 and TRBJ1-6; D gene unclear. V lost 3 bases, J lost 4 bases, and 7 bases lay in between. Germline CDR1 is ENHRY and CDR2 is SYGVKD. The CDR3 totals 14 residues. For the CDR3, the DNA is TGTGCCATCAGTGAAGACTTTTATAATTCACCCCTCCACTTT. Its protein is CAISEDFYNSPLHF.

Here the CDR3 reads CASSEHRTGASQPQHF. CDR3 in DNA: TGCGCCAGCAGTGAGCACCGGACAGGGGCCAGCCAGCCCCAGCATTTT. The gene calls are TRBV10-2 and TRBJ1-5, with 9 bases matching TRBD1. The V gene end was trimmed by 2 bases and the J gene end by 7 bases; junction bases not matched to a gene: 9. The CDR3 spans 16 residues. CDR1 WSHSY and CDR2 SAAADI come from the germline V gene.